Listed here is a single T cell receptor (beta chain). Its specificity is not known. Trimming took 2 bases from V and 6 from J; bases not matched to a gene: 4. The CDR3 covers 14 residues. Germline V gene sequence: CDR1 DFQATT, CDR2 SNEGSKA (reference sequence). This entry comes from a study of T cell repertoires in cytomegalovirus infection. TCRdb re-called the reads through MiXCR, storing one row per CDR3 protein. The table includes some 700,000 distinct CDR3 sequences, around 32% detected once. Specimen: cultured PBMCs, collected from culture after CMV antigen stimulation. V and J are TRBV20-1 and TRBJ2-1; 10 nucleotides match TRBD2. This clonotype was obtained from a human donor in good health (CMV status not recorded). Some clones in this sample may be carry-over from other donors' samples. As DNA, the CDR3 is TGCAGTGCTAGACAGCTAGCGGGGGCCAATGAGCAGTTCTTC. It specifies CSARQLAGANEQFF.